One and the same sample provided the 26 T cell receptor beta chains below, sequenced in a study of blood T cell repertoires in COVID-19. Clones were sequenced by immunoSEQ multiplex PCR, and TCRdb holds only the in-frame ones, with some missing. Of 170,000 or so clones listed, 70% to 90% are singletons. Sequencing was performed on peripheral blood. The receptors were sampled from a man aged 40-55 years with active or convalescent COVID-19.

The table lists this clone with a few counts. V and J are TRBV25-1 and TRBJ1-3, with D perhaps matching TRBD1 (6 bases). Germline values: CDR1 MGHDK, CDR2 SYGVNS. CDR3 length equals 14 residues. Trimming removed 6 bases at V and 2 bases at J, with 11 bases between. As DNA, the CDR3 is TGTGCCAGCAGCTCAGGGGTACCTGGAAACACCATATATTTT. Residues: CASSSGVPGNTIYF.

V and J are TRBV2 and TRBJ1-5, with 7 positions matching TRBD1. Trimming took 10 bases from V and 7 from J; bases not matched to a gene: 13. The germline V gene encodes CDR1 SNHLY and CDR2 FYNNEI. The CDR3 is made up of 14 amino acids. The CDR3 protein is CATRSGTEGQPQHF. The CDR3 DNA reads as TGTGCCACCAGATCCGGGACAGAGGGCCAGCCCCAGCATTTT.

This rearrangement joins TRBV7-2 to TRBJ2-3; 8 bases map to TRBD2. After removal of 6 bases from V and 3 bases from J, the junction contained 11 bases not matched to a gene. Looked up from germline, CDR1 is SGHTA and CDR2 is FQGNSA. The CDR3 contains 16 residues. The CDR3 bases are TGTGCCAGCAGGGCTTGGGCGGGGGGCCCAACAGATACGCAGTATTTT. Its protein product is CASRAWAGGPTDTQYF.

The genes are TRBV5-1 and TRBJ2-5; TRBD2 might be the D (5 bases). Germline V gene lookup returns CDR1 SGHRS and CDR2 YFSETQ. With 4 bases removed from V and 4 bases from J, the gap between germline ends came to 14 bases. The CDR3 has 14 residues. CDR3 nucleotide sequence: TGCGCCAGCAGCCGCGGGCGGCAGAGAGAGACCCAGTACTTC. It translates to CASSRGRQRETQYF.

The CDR3 region has the DNA TGTGCCAGCAGTGAACGTTGGGGACAGGGCTTCAATGAGCAGTTCTTC. Its translation is CASSERWGQGFNEQFF. V usage is TRBV2 and J usage is TRBJ2-1; 9 bases line up with TRBD1. The CDR3 totals 16 residues. Germline-derived CDR1 and CDR2 are SNHLY and FYNNEI. J was trimmed by 6 bases and V by 2 bases; bases with no gene match: 8.

This clone was seen a handful of times. Distinct nucleotide sequences in the sample also encode this CDR3. The gene calls are TRBV28 and TRBJ2-5; a weak D match, TRBD1 (6 bases). Per the germline V gene, CDR1 is MDHEN and CDR2 is SYDVKM. The CDR3 runs 14 residues. With 4 bases removed from V and 2 bases from J, the gap between germline ends came to 11 bases. CDR3 region: CASSSPGQQETQYF. The CDR3 coding sequence is TGTGCCAGCAGTTCCCCGGGACAACAAGAGACCCAGTACTTC.

The gene calls are TRBV11-3 and TRBJ2-1; TRBD2 might be the D (6 bases). V gave up 5 bases and J gave up 5 bases, with 13 bases separating them. The germline gives CDR1 SGHNT, CDR2 YENEEA. The CDR3 runs to 14 residues. The CDR3 coding sequence is TGTGCCAGCAGCGGGGGGAATAGGAACAATGAGCAGTTCTTC. The encoded protein is CASSGGNRNNEQFF.

As regards this clone: Other DNA sequences within the sample encode an identical CDR3. The chain joins TRBV5-1 to TRBJ2-1; D is undetermined. Trimming removed 4 bases from V and 8 bases from J, with 13 bases in between. The CDR3 loop spans 13 amino acids. In germline, CDR1 is SGHRS, CDR2 YFSETQ. For the CDR3, the DNA is TGCGCCAGCAGCCTGCGAGGCCGGGATGAGCAGTTCTTC. It yields the protein CASSLRGRDEQFF.

The chain recombines TRBV27 with TRBJ2-5; possible D gene TRBD2, 5 bases. Germline CDR1 is MNHEY and CDR2 is SMNVEV (reference sequence). CDR3 size: 13 residues. Between the trimmed V and J ends, which lost 5 bases and 5 bases, there was a span of 12 bases. This CDR3 is CASSPRGWETQYF. DNA of the CDR3: TGTGCCAGCAGTCCCCGGGGTTGGGAGACCCAGTACTTC.

The J gene is TRBJ2-5, the V gene TRBV28, with a tentative D call TRBD2 (5 bases). The CDR3 runs to 13 residues. Trimming took off 3 bases at V and 5 bases at J, with 10 bases between the two ends. Germline V CDR1 and CDR2: MDHEN, SYDVKM. For the CDR3, the DNA is TGTGCCAGCAGTTTCGGACTCTACGAGACCCAGTACTTC. It yields the protein CASSFGLYETQYF. The full variable domain, with the rest looked up from reference TRBV28 and TRBJ2-5, is DVKVTQSSRYLVKRTGEKVFLECVQDMDHENMFWYRQDPGLGLRLIYFSYDVKMKEKGDIPEGYSVSREKKERFSLILESASTNQTSMYLCASSFGLYETQYFGPGTRLLVL.

This chain joins TRBV6-5 and TRBJ1-1, with unresolved D. Germline loops: CDR1 MNHEY, CDR2 SVGAGI. The CDR3 consists of 15 residues. V lost 7 bases and J lost 13, with 28 bases in between. CDR3 protein: CASKELPGPAPSSFF. CDR3 coding DNA: TGTGCCAGCAAGGAACTACCGGGTCCCGCCCCTAGCAGTTTCTTT.

In its sample, this clone was seen once. The chain combines TRBV11-3 with TRBJ2-3; D might be TRBD2 (6 bases). Trimming pared 5 bases from V and 1 base from J, leaving 16 bases between. Looked up from germline, CDR1 is SGHNT and CDR2 is YENEEA. This CDR3 contains 16 residues. The CDR3 DNA sequence: TGTGCCAGCAGCCCCGGGACTTTTCTGGGCACAGATACGCAGTATTTT. Its translation: CASSPGTFLGTDTQYF.

The chain employs TRBV7-9 and TRBJ1-1, with TRBD1 matching over 10 bases. V shed 3 bases and J 6 bases; nucleotides not matched to a gene: 4. The V gene's germline CDR1 is SEHNR and CDR2 FQNEAQ (reference sequence). This CDR3 has 14 amino acids. The CDR3 DNA follows: TGTGCCAGCAGCTTGGGACAGGGGTTGGCTGAAGCTTTCTTT. Translation gives CASSLGQGLAEAFF. Drawing the rest from reference TRBV7-9 and TRBJ1-1, the complete variable domain is DTGVSQNPRHKITKRGQNVTFRCDPISEHNRLYWYRQTLGQGPEFLTYFQNEAQLEKSRLLSDRFSAERPKGSFSTLEIQRTEQGDSAMYLCASSLGQGLAEAFFGQGTRLTVV.

The CDR3 is CATSDPISTGYTF. CDR3 sequence (DNA): TGTGCCACCAGTGACCCGATTAGCACCGGCTACACCTTC. This rearrangement joins TRBV24-1 to TRBJ1-2; D uncertain. The CDR3 contains 13 residues. V was shortened by 4 bases and J by 8 bases, with 13 bases between the two germline ends. Germline loops: CDR1 KGHDR, CDR2 SFDVKD.

This rearrangement joins TRBV11-2 to TRBJ1-5; D may be TRBD1 (5 bases). Trimming took 2 bases from V and 7 from J, leaving 9 bases between them. The length of the CDR3 is 13 residues. Germline CDR1 and CDR2: SGHAT and FQNNGV. The CDR3 spells CASSLRSGQPQHF. In DNA, the CDR3 is TGTGCCAGCAGCTTAAGGTCAGGGCAGCCCCAGCATTTT.

The chain links TRBV10-3 to TRBJ2-1; tentatively, D is TRBD2 (7 bases). V was cut by 0 bases and J by 5 bases, with 14 bases left in between. The CDR3 has 16 residues. Per germline, CDR1 ENHRY and CDR2 SYGVKD. The CDR3 protein is CAISESRGAGDNEQFF. DNA for the CDR3: TGTGCCATCAGTGAGTCGAGGGGGGCGGGGGACAATGAGCAGTTCTTC.

This chain connects TRBV6-5 to TRBJ1-2, with 7 bases matching TRBD1. The CDR3 totals 15 residues. The J segment lost 2 bases and the V segment lost 4 bases, leaving 7 bases of the junction unmatched. Germline values: CDR1 MNHEY, CDR2 SVGAGI. The chain's CDR3 is CASSSPTGYNYGYTF. The CDR3, as DNA: TGTGCCAGCAGTTCCCCGACAGGGTACAACTATGGCTACACCTTC.

A remark on this clone: The sample contains more than one DNA sequence encoding this CDR3. V usage is TRBV3-1 (or the pseudogene TRBV3-2) and J usage is TRBJ1-2; D is possibly TRBD1 (6 bases). The CDR3 contains 13 residues. V lost 1 base to trimming and J lost 5 bases, with 8 bases between them. Germline CDR1 LGHDT, CDR2 YNNKEL (reference sequence). The CDR3 here is CASSQGTAYGYTF. The DNA for the CDR3 is TGTGCCAGCAGCCAAGGGACAGCTTATGGCTACACCTTC.

The rearrangement links TRBV5-4 to TRBJ2-7; no definite D call. The CDR3 has 13 amino acids. V was shortened by 2 bases and J by 4 bases, with 10 bases between the two germline ends. Germline loops: CDR1 SGHNT, CDR2 YYREEE (reference sequence). CDR3 coding DNA: TGTGCCAGCAGCTTAGATGCGGAGTACGAGCAGTACTTC. Encoded protein: CASSLDAEYEQYF.

This sequence joins TRBV10-3 and TRBJ1-6, with unresolved D. CDR3 length equals 13 residues. Trimming left V 2 bases short and J 9 bases short, with 8 bases between. Germline V gene lookup returns CDR1 ENHRY and CDR2 SYGVKD. The DNA for the CDR3 is TGTGCCATCAGTGAGGTTGAGGGTTCACCCCTCCACTTT. This gives the protein CAISEVEGSPLHF.

The sample holds one count of this clone. The chain uses TRBV12-5 and TRBJ2-7; 7 bases are a match to TRBD1. The V gene's germline CDR1 is LGHNT and CDR2 FRNRAP. Trimming took 1 base from V and 5 from J; bases not matched to a gene: 8. The CDR3 runs 15 residues. This chain's CDR3 is CASGLGGGALHEQYF. The CDR3 nucleotides are TGTGCTAGTGGTTTGGGAGGGGGCGCATTGCACGAGCAGTACTTC.

The V call is TRBV28, the J call TRBJ2-1; TRBD1 aligns across 9 bases. The CDR3 extends over 17 amino acids. Germline values: CDR1 MDHEN, CDR2 SYDVKM. Unmatched junction bases numbered 12, after V lost 7 bases and J lost 2 bases. CDR3 sequence reads: CASTRRVRTGAYNEQFF. The CDR3 DNA is TGTGCCAGCACTCGTAGGGTCCGGACAGGGGCCTACAATGAGCAGTTCTTC. The full variable domain, its missing parts supplied by reference TRBV28 and TRBJ2-1, is DVKVTQSSRYLVKRTGEKVFLECVQDMDHENMFWYRQDPGLGLRLIYFSYDVKMKEKGDIPEGYSVSREKKERFSLILESASTNQTSMYLCASTRRVRTGAYNEQFFGPGTRLTVL.

The chain has TRBV2 and TRBJ2-1; 7 bases agree with TRBD2. The CDR3 consists of 14 residues. With 4 bases clipped from V and 3 bases from J, the junction kept 3 bases outside the gene matches. The germline gives CDR1 SNHLY, CDR2 FYNNEI. CDR3 sequence (DNA): TGTGCCAGCAGTGGACGGGGGGACTACAATGAGCAGTTCTTC. Protein: CASSGRGDYNEQFF. The whole variable domain, filled in from reference TRBV2 and TRBJ2-1, reads EPEVTQTPSHQVTQMGQEVILRCVPISNHLYFYWYRQILGQKVEFLVSFYNNEISEKSEIFDDQFSVERPDGSNFTLKIRSTKLEDSAMYFCASSGRGDYNEQFFGPGTRLTVL.

This clone was found a few times. The chain's CDR3 is CASSFHGGNTEAFF. The CDR3, as DNA: TGTGCCAGCAGCTTCCACGGGGGGAACACTGAAGCTTTCTTT. This chain uses TRBV21-1 with TRBJ1-1. TRBV21-1 is a pseudogene. The CDR3 spans 14 residues.

The gene calls are TRBV9 and TRBJ1-1, with D perhaps matching TRBD1 (6 bases). Looked up from germline, CDR1 is SGDLS and CDR2 is YYNGEE. The CDR3 totals 12 residues. Trimming removed 3 bases at V and 3 bases at J, with 6 bases between. In DNA, the CDR3 is TGTGCCAGCAGCGGACAGGACACTGAAGCTTTCTTT. Protein product: CASSGQDTEAFF.

The chain has TRBV5-1 and TRBJ2-3; possibly TRBD1 for D (6 bases). The CDR3 runs to 13 residues. The V and J ends lost 3 bases and 4 bases respectively, with 9 bases between them. Per the germline V gene, CDR1 is SGHRS and CDR2 is YFSETQ. In DNA form, the CDR3 reads TGCGCCAGCAGCTCCTACAGGGCAGATACGCAGTATTTT. This codes for CASSSYRADTQYF.